This TCR beta chain was profiled in a study of cytomegalovirus exposure and HLA in healthy donors (dated by TCRdb to about 2017). Broadly, across the study: According to an earlier analysis of a few hundred of the donors, 200 million or so T cells yielded approximately 120 million unique TCR beta sequences and approximately 300 Gb of sequence data. Roughly 300 gigabases of sequencing data and roughly 80 million unique TCR sequences made up an early release that covered approximately 700 HLA-typed donors. The genetic ancestry cluster associated with self-reported Caucasian donors included 80% to 90% of the 300 to 450 genotyped donors. The study aimed to test whether signatures of past pathogen exposure could be identified by cataloging public T cell receptors. The study profiled the T cell repertoires of under 700 subjects by immunosequencing and related them to cytomegalovirus serostatus. In addition to the first cohort of 500 to 850 subjects, a separate validation cohort of approximately 110 different subjects was used. To predict cytomegalovirus infection status, the study combined high-throughput TCR immunosequencing, statistical association of individual TCRs with disease status, and machine learning. A later analysis re-examined previously published TCR beta repertoires from around 670 donors and added high-resolution HLA genotyping to investigate patterns of TCR occurrence. Rather than drawing on any new phenotypic data, the later analysis identified candidate immune exposures from TCR beta sequences and the way those sequences occurred across donors. In an earlier analysis of more than 550 of the donors, high-throughput TCR beta sequencing was used to judge whether each TCR beta V gene segment behaved as functional or pseudogenic. Donor age, sex, ethnicity and CMV serostatus were compiled together with the repertoire data. In a later genetic analysis, genome-wide SNP genotypes for about 65% of the roughly 670 donors were used, and that subset was treated as a discovery cohort. All discovery cohort repertoires had been generated on a single sequencing platform. Class I and class II HLA loci were covered by the typing at four-digit resolution. Typing coverage varied by locus: about 620-630 donors for A, B, C, DRB1 and DQB1; under 550 for DQA1; about 590 for DPA1; roughly 450 for DPB1. Five DR-DQ haplotypes were treated as single units for association and clustering because of strong linkage in the cohort. Among roughly 400 genotyped donors of the cohort, an average of around 240,000 unique TCR beta nucleotide sequences were sequenced per donor, about a sixth of them non-productive. Overall results and qualifications from the work: Correlated functional status among segregating V segments might reflect linkage disequilibrium, but an unknown experimental factor could not be ruled out. In a later analysis, several top co-occurrence clusters were reported to appear linked to parvovirus B19, influenza, CMV and Epstein-Barr virus. Most TCR sequences were observed very rarely across donors, whereas some public TCRs were present in many individuals. Assigning TCR associations to individual alleles was difficult when HLA alleles, especially DR and DQ, strongly co-occurred. The only immune exposure information available for the cohort was CMV serostatus. Because counts were too low, seventeen rarely observed V segments, including chromosome 9 orphons, were excluded from the earlier analysis of around 640 of the donors. Compared with equally common non-associated chains, HLA-associated TCR beta chains in a later analysis were more clonally expanded and had lower generation probabilities. Cytomegalovirus status was reported to be diagnosed by the classifier with high specificity and sensitivity in both the original and validation cohorts. The cohort was sequenced for TCR beta chains only, and without alpha or paired-chain data the features that could be detected were limited. A later analysis found that TCR association rates varied across HLA loci, with DRB1 alleles showing the most associated TCRs and HLA-C alleles the fewest. According to a later genetic analysis, donors in an Asian-associated ancestry cluster had fewer N-insertions in productive TCRs than the approximately 700-donor mean. Sequencing depth was assumed to be roughly uniform across donors in the presence/absence analyses, though that assumption may not hold. Because HLA typing was missing for some donors at each locus, association tests included only the typed subset. An earlier analysis of approximately 530 of the donors showed that most TCR beta V segments appeared in productive rearrangements either about 90% or about 30% of the time, which broadly matched IMGT annotations. In vitro tests confirmed that a few of the cytomegalovirus-associated TCR beta chains recognize cytomegalovirus antigens. According to a later analysis, most CMV-associated TCR beta chains appeared to be HLA-restricted, and the HLA associations seemed to be driven largely by CMV exposure. Specific HLA alleles were associated with around 18,000 TCR beta sequences at a false discovery rate of 0.05 in a later analysis. The 87-base-pair reads could not distinguish some IMGT-functional V segments, including TRBV6-2 and TRBV6-3, so those segments were excluded. A further reported finding was that TCR beta sequences accurately predicted the HLA-A and HLA-B alleles for most subjects in the first cohort. The authors suggested that the approach could potentially be generalized to other disease states and immunological phenotypes. The study listed approximately 160 TCR beta chains as associated with cytomegalovirus. V-gene and J-gene trimming of TCR beta chains was associated with a missense DCLRE1C variant in a later genetic analysis, and the association was replicated in an independent cohort. A cluster of highly shared sequence variants was judged likely to be a technical artifact of the sequencing pipeline.

The cohort comprised several hundred healthy bone marrow donors. Cohort members were all nominally healthy when sampled, although unrecorded immune exposures were likely present. The donor tested CMV seropositive and was one of the 289 seropositive cohort members. Each donor provided a peripheral blood sample, and peripheral blood mononuclear cells were used for TCR beta sequencing. Genomic DNA was extracted from the blood cell samples with the Qiagen DNeasy Blood Extraction Kit. Receptors were amplified or captured by the immunoSEQ multiplex PCR assay. For the multiplex PCR, a mixture combining 60 forward primers for TCR Vbeta segments and 13 reverse primers for TCR Jbeta segments was used. Amplification of the CDR3 region of rearranged TCR beta genes was performed with a multiplex PCR assay on genomic DNA. The Illumina HiSeq System was used to sequence the amplified TCR beta libraries as 87-base-pair reads. In the source study's methods: In a later analysis, roughly 80 million unique TCR beta chains were counted across the roughly 670 repertoires, and around 10 million of these chains were shared by at least two donors. Raw reads were error-corrected and collapsed into unique sequences with a nearest-neighbor algorithm that merged closely related sequences to remove PCR and sequencing errors. To assign V, D and J gene segments, CDR3 sequences were aligned to IMGT reference sequences. For a sequence to be retained, at least a six-nucleotide match to both a V gene segment and a J gene segment was required. Rearrangements were called productive when the CDR3 lacked stop codons and stayed in frame with V and J; all others were non-productive. Following IMGT convention, CDR3 was defined as the stretch from the second conserved V-encoded cysteine up to the conserved J-encoded phenylalanine. The earlier analysis of about 610 of the donors excluded sequences that lacked an unambiguous match to a single V gene segment. In an earlier analysis of approximately 550 of the donors, V segments were called functional above 56.7% productive rearrangements and were called segregating when the between-donor standard deviation exceeded 5%. A statistical classification framework was built for diagnosing cytomegalovirus status from the catalog of TCR beta chain sequences. A later analysis assigned V and J genes by comparing TCR nucleotide sequences with IMGT/GENE-DB human TR gene sequences. A later analysis assigned CDR3 sequences and most-parsimonious VDJ recombination scenarios with the TCRdist pipeline. In a later analysis, each TCR beta chain was defined by its CDR3 amino acid sequence together with its V-gene family, and reads without a unique V-gene family were excluded. A later analysis removed 550 to 650 highly shared, low-generation-probability nucleotide sequences to deal with suspected cross-contamination and a sequencing artifact. A later analysis calculated a clonal expansion index for each public chain from normalized within-repertoire ranks of inferred template counts. In a later analysis, generation probabilities were computed with a VDJ recombination model fitted to out-of-frame rearrangements, and the resulting probabilities were checked against IGoR. A later analysis scored TCR-TCR, TCR-HLA and TCR-CMV co-occurrence with hypergeometric tests, applying a repertoire-size bias correction to TCR pairs. To estimate false discovery rates, a later analysis permuted the HLA or CMV assignments 20 times. A later analysis grouped co-occurring TCRs with DBSCAN, adding TCRdist sequence similarity when clustering within HLA-allele-positive subsets. Repertoires with fewer than 30,000 or more than 120,000 public chains, plus five repertoires with anomalous nucleotide sharing, were excluded from co-occurrence clustering. This is the immuneACCESS table as TCRdb keeps it, with only in-frame sequences that have V and J called. A part of the clones is gone; compared with another copy, unresolved V genes explain less than half, and the rest is unexplained. The V and J calls and clone size were taken over from that table, and D and trimming were inferred from the DNA. The sample table shows about 150,000 clones, and over 70% are seen once. The ten most abundant clones make up 9.5% to 15% of the sample.

The CDR3 covers 13 residues, taking in both the cysteine and the phenylalanine. Only the CDR3 DNA stays, 39 bases, in frame from base 1. CDR1 and CDR2 are read off the germline V gene (reference sequence) as LNHDA and SQIVND. The junction shows trimming of 7 bases on V and 0 bases on J, and the gene matches do not reach 3 bases of it. This clone came up a few times. Its antigen is still unknown. No much larger clonotype is one base removed from it; base qualities were not supplied. The V gene is TRBV19 and the J gene is TRBJ2-7, and 7 junctional nucleotides match TRBD2. Sequenced: PBMCs. This receptor was identified in a man in his thirties or forties in good health and CMV-seropositive. The DNA sequence is as follows: TGTGCCAGTAAACGCGGGAGCTCCTACGAGCAGTACTTC. This translates into CASKRGSSYEQYF.